The clone carrying this T cell receptor (beta chain) has just a few counts. Its specificity is not known. These data originate in a study of spatial heterogeneity in lung cancer. Notes on the study in general: Follow-up blood showed ubiquitous expanded tumor TCRs less than blood at resection did.

The CDR3 runs to 13 residues. Germline V gene lookup returns CDR1 LNHDA and CDR2 SQIVND (reference sequence). Deletions cut 3 bases from V and 5 bases from J, with 10 bases between. TCRdb recomputed calls from the 5' RACE reads with MiXCR, one row per CDR3 protein. The table has around 26,000 distinct CDR3 sequences, about 7% seen once; the top ten hold around an eighth. Time point reported: sample taken at primary tumor resection. Material for sequencing was whole RNA from tumor, nontumor lung or frozen PBMC, left unsorted. This TCR was recovered from a male donor with early-stage non-small cell lung cancer. The chain carries TRBV19 and TRBJ1-2; D gene uncertain. The starting material was PBMCs, obtained at surgery. DNA for the CDR3: TGTGCCAGTAGTATCGACCGATCGTATGGCTACACCTTC. Translated: CASSIDRSYGYTF.